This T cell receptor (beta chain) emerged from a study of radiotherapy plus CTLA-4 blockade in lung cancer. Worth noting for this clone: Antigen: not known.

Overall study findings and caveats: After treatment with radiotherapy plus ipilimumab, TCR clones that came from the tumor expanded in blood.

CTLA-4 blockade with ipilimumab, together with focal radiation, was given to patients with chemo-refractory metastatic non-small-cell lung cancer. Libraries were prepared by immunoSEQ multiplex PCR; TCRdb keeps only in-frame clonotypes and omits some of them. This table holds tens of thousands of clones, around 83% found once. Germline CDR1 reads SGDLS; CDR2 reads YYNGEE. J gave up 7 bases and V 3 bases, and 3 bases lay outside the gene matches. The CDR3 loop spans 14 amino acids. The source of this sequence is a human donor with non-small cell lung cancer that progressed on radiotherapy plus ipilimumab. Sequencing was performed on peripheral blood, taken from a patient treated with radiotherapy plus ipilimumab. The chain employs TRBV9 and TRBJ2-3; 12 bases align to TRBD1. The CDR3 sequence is CASSAGQGAYTQYF. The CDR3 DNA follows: TGTGCCAGCAGCGCGGGACAGGGGGCATATACGCAGTATTTT.